The clone carrying this T cell receptor (beta chain) was seen at least ten times. The antigen is not known. The data belong to a study of T-cell reconstitution after alpha-beta-depleted transplantation in children. Study-wide points: Recipient T cells and thymic progenitors that survived gave rise to the high TCRbeta diversity observed at day 60 in some patients.

Unique molecular identifiers were built into the TCRbeta library. TCRdb ran MiXCR on the PCR reads and lists one entry per CDR3 protein. Here the sample spans about 170,000 distinct CDR3 sequences, around 10% being singletons. The sequence was collected from a boy between 2 and 10 years old with acute myeloid leukemia, due to receive a stem cell transplant. The starting material was PBMCs, obtained before TCRalphabeta/CD19-depleted stem cell transplant.

In nucleotides, the CDR3 is TGCAGTGCTAAACCCGACGGGCTGAGCCCCTATAATTCACCCCTCCACTTT. It yields the protein CSAKPDGLSPYNSPLHF. This chain links TRBV20-1 with TRBJ1-6; no definite D call. The length of the CDR3 is 17 residues. The V gene lost 4 bases and the J gene lost 2 bases, with 18 bases spanning the gap. Germline-derived CDR1 and CDR2 are DFQATT and SNEGSKA (reference sequence).